This T cell receptor beta chain was found in a study of T cell changes during pregnancy in multiple sclerosis. Generated by immunoSEQ multiplex PCR, the TCRdb table keeps only in-frame clones and is missing some. The sample yields around 110,000 clones, about 90% seen once. The CDR3 is 14 amino acids. From germline, CDR1 is MDHEN and CDR2 SYDVKM. Trimming took 4 bases from V and 0 from J, leaving 10 bases between them. This clonotype originated in a female donor with multiple sclerosis, enrolled in a pregnancy study. The chain recombines TRBV28 with TRBJ2-7; D is undetermined. The starting material was peripheral blood, obtained before pregnancy. CDR3 amino acids: CASSSNSNSYEQYF. The CDR3 nucleotides read TGTGCCAGCAGTTCCAACAGTAACTCCTACGAGCAGTACTTC.